Below, 27 T cell receptor beta chains from the same sample are listed, as sequenced in a study of blood T cell repertoires in COVID-19. The data were produced by immunoSEQ multiplex PCR, yet TCRdb's version contains in-frame clones alone and is incomplete. The sample consists of about 200,000 clones, around 85% of them appearing once. The sequenced sample was peripheral blood. The receptors were gathered from a woman in her sixties or seventies with acute or convalescent COVID-19.

A single count supports this clone. This rearrangement joins TRBV7-9 to TRBJ1-6; 7 bases match TRBD1. In germline, CDR1 is SEHNR, CDR2 FQNEAQ (reference sequence). This CDR3 comprises 14 residues. Unmatched junction bases numbered 5, after V lost 3 bases and J lost 9 bases. CDR3 amino acids: CASSFGTEGSPLHF. The CDR3, as DNA: TGTGCCAGCAGCTTTGGGACAGAGGGTTCACCCCTCCACTTT.

This clone was detected only once. This chain connects TRBV6-1 to TRBJ2-1, with 8 bases matching TRBD2. J lost 4 bases, V lost 4 bases, and 12 bases had no gene match. The CDR3 extends over 17 amino acids. The germline gives CDR1 MNHNS, CDR2 SASEGT. The CDR3 nucleotides read TGTGCCAGCAGTGCGTTACACGGGGGGGCCTCGTACAATGAGCAGTTCTTC. Translation gives CASSALHGGASYNEQFF.

The gene calls are TRBV28 and TRBJ1-1; TRBD1 is a possible D gene (5 bases). Germline V gene sequence: CDR1 MDHEN, CDR2 SYDVKM. V was cut by 6 bases and J by 1 base, with 9 bases left in between. The length of the CDR3 is 13 residues. The CDR3 coding sequence is TGTGCCAGCAGGTCAACAGGGAACACTGAAGCTTTCTTT. Protein product: CASRSTGNTEAFF.

The chain employs TRBV6-5 and TRBJ1-4, with D possibly being TRBD1 (6 bases). The CDR3 sequence is 13 residues long. Germline lookup yields CDR1 MNHEY and CDR2 SVGAGI. Trimming cost V 5 bases and J 10 bases, with 14 bases left between them. DNA of the CDR3: TGTGCCAGCAGTCAGAACAGGGTAGGAAAACTGTTTTTT. Protein sequence: CASSQNRVGKLFF.

CDR3 nucleotide sequence: TGTGCCAGCAGCGTAGACAGGGGGCATGAAAAACTGTTTTTT. Translated: CASSVDRGHEKLFF. This chain links TRBV9 with TRBJ1-4; the match to TRBD1 covers 9 bases. The CDR3 runs 14 residues. V lost 0 bases to trimming and J lost 6 bases; unmatched junction nucleotides: 0. The V gene's germline CDR1 is SGDLS and CDR2 YYNGEE.

The chain joins TRBV7-8 to TRBJ2-7; 8 bases agree with TRBD2. This CDR3 has 15 residues. V gave up 1 base and J gave up 3 bases; unmatched junction bases: 5. From germline, CDR1 is SGHVS and CDR2 FQNEAQ. Written as DNA, the CDR3 is TGTGCCAGCAGCTTAGTCAGCGGGGGAAACTACGAGCAGTACTTC. This sequence encodes CASSLVSGGNYEQYF. Looking up the rest from reference TRBV7-8 and TRBJ2-7 gives the full variable domain: GAGVSQSPRYKVAKRGQDVALRCDPISGHVSLFWYQQALGQGPEFLTYFQNEAQLDKSGLPSDRFFAERPEGSVSTLKIQRTQQEDSAVYLCASSLVSGGNYEQYFGPGTRLTVT.

V is TRBV5-1 and J is TRBJ2-1; TRBD2 matches 9 bases. Germline V gene lookup returns CDR1 SGHRS and CDR2 YFSETQ. The V segment lost 4 bases and the J segment 8 bases; nucleotides outside the gene matches: 10. The CDR3 is 15 residues long. The CDR3 sequence is CASSIKAGGVHEQFF. CDR3 nucleotide sequence: TGCGCCAGCAGCATAAAAGCGGGAGGAGTGCATGAGCAGTTCTTC.

The chain uses TRBV6-5 and TRBJ2-3, with a weak D call TRBD1 (8 bases). V dropped 10 bases and J dropped 8 bases, with 19 bases sitting between them. The CDR3 is made up of 13 amino acids. CDR1 is MNHEY, CDR2 SVGAGI, per germline. In DNA form, the CDR3 reads TGTGCCATGAGGGAGACAGGGGAGGGTACGCAGTATTTT. Protein sequence: CAMRETGEGTQYF.

The V and J genes are TRBV7-2 and TRBJ1-1, with TRBD1 as a possible D gene (5 bases). CDR1 and CDR2 from the germline V gene are SGHTA and FQGNSA. V gave up 7 bases and J gave up 0 bases, with 15 bases separating them. The CDR3 is made up of 15 amino acids. The CDR3 DNA reads as TGTGCCAGCACCTGGGCAGGGCCTATGAACACTGAAGCTTTCTTT. Translation gives CASTWAGPMNTEAFF.

The rearrangement uses TRBV7-6 and TRBJ1-4, with 7 nucleotides matching TRBD1. CDR3 length equals 14 residues. Per the germline V gene, CDR1 is SGHVS and CDR2 is FNYEAQ. Trimming took 5 bases from V and 8 from J; bases not matched to a gene: 8. CDR3 DNA sequence: TGTGCCAGCAGCCCGTTTACAGGGGTCGAAAAACTGTTTTTT. Its translation is CASSPFTGVEKLFF.

Of note for this clone: This sample includes further DNA sequences coding for the same CDR3. The chain combines TRBV5-1 with TRBJ1-3, with D perhaps matching TRBD1 (6 bases). From germline, CDR1 is SGHRS and CDR2 YFSETQ. Trimming took off 4 bases at V and 0 bases at J, with 11 bases between the two ends. The CDR3 has 15 residues. Written as DNA, the CDR3 is TGCGCCAGCAGCGGAACAGGGCTCTCTGGAAACACCATATATTTT. Its protein product is CASSGTGLSGNTIYF.

This chain joins TRBV7-9 and TRBJ2-1; the match to TRBD1 covers 8 bases. Germline values: CDR1 SEHNR, CDR2 FQNEAQ (reference sequence). Germline trimming cut 5 bases from V and 3 bases from J; bases unmatched to any gene: 6. There are 15 residues in the CDR3. The CDR3 DNA is TGTGCCAGCAGCCCCACAGGGGGAGGCTACAATGAGCAGTTCTTC. This sequence encodes CASSPTGGGYNEQFF.

The rearrangement joins TRBV25-1 to TRBJ2-1; 10 bases fit TRBD2. This CDR3 has 13 residues. The germline CDR1 and CDR2 sequences are MGHDK and SYGVNS. V trimming: 11 bases; J trimming: 7 bases; junction bases outside the gene matches: 8. The CDR3 loop is CAGGGSGRNEQFF. CDR3 coding DNA: TGTGCCGGAGGGGGTAGCGGGAGGAATGAGCAGTTCTTC.

The chain couples TRBV5-1 to TRBJ1-4, with D maybe TRBD1 (6 bases). The V end lost 5 bases, the J end lost 2 bases, and 16 bases lay between the germline ends. Germline-derived CDR1 and CDR2 are SGHRS and YFSETQ. CDR3 length equals 16 residues. In DNA form, the CDR3 reads TGCGCCAGCAGTTATCAGACAGGTGCCACTAATGAAAAACTGTTTTTT. It codes for CASSYQTGATNEKLFF.

V gene TRBV11-2 combines with J gene TRBJ2-5; 7 bases fit TRBD2. With V trimmed by 0 bases and J by 7 bases, 5 bases remained unmatched. The CDR3 contains 14 residues. Germline-derived CDR1 and CDR2 are SGHAT and FQNNGV. CDR3 nucleotide sequence: TGTGCCAGCAGCTTAGATAACATAGCGGGGACCCAGTACTTC. It encodes CASSLDNIAGTQYF.

Regarding this clone: An end of the junction differs from the germline gene, which may be a read error. The rearrangement joins TRBV4-1 to TRBJ1-4; TRBD1 matches 8 bases. Germline V lookup: CDR1 MGHRA, CDR2 YSYEKL. CDR3 length: 16 amino acids. CDR3 sequence (DNA): TGCGCCAGCAGCAAAGAACGACAGGGGCCTAATGAAAAACTGTTTTTT. The encoded protein is CASSKERQGPNEKLFF.

The genes are TRBV19 and TRBJ2-2, with D maybe TRBD1 (6 bases). The CDR3 consists of 16 residues. With 5 bases removed from V and 7 bases from J, the gap between germline ends came to 20 bases. CDR1 and CDR2 (germline): LNHDA, SQIVND (reference sequence). The CDR3 spells CASSLIRGRGNGELFF. In nucleotides, the CDR3 is TGTGCCAGTAGTTTGATACGGGGCAGGGGTAACGGGGAGCTGTTTTTT.

This clone was counted between two and nine times. The rearrangement joins TRBV7-3 to TRBJ1-1, with D possibly matching TRBD1 (5 bases). The CDR3 has 14 residues. Deletions cut 4 bases from V and 11 bases from J, with 20 bases between. Germline loops: CDR1 SGHTA, CDR2 FQGTGA. The CDR3 bases are TGTGCCAGCAGCTATGCCCCGAACTCGGGGGACGCTTTCTTT. Its translation: CASSYAPNSGDAFF.

This chain joins TRBV28 and TRBJ2-7; 9 bases are shared with TRBD1. Losses at the gene ends were 7 bases for V and 4 bases for J; bases not matched to a gene: 8. There are 14 residues in the CDR3. The germline V gene encodes CDR1 MDHEN and CDR2 SYDVKM. In nucleotides, the CDR3 is TGTGCCAGCAAGCCGGGACAGGGAACGTACGAGCAGTACTTC. It yields the protein CASKPGQGTYEQYF.

The CDR3 loop is CALRSGGTGNQPQHF. CDR3 DNA: TGTGCCCTCCGAAGCGGTGGGACAGGTAATCAGCCCCAGCATTTT. This chain connects TRBV6-5 to TRBJ1-5; 8 bases are a match to TRBD1. This CDR3 comprises 15 residues. V lost 11 bases and J lost 4; bases outside the gene matches: 13. Per germline, CDR1 MNHEY and CDR2 SVGAGI.

The chain recombines TRBV18 with TRBJ1-1, with no clear D. V was pared by 2 bases and J by 2 bases, with 9 bases between. Germline CDR1 is KGHSH and CDR2 is LQKENI. The CDR3 is 14 residues long. The CDR3 coding sequence is TGTGCCAGCTCACCAGAAAGTAGTAACACTGAAGCTTTCTTT. Translation: CASSPESSNTEAFF.

The rearrangement links TRBV28 to TRBJ2-6; the D gene is possibly TRBD1 (6 bases). Germline CDR1 is MDHEN and CDR2 is SYDVKM. Trimming shortened V by 6 bases and J by 3 bases, and 15 bases separated the two germline ends. The CDR3 covers 16 residues. CDR3 sequence (DNA): TGTGCCAGCAGAGAAATTGGGGGCGTTGGGGCCAACGTCCTGACTTTC. Translating gives CASREIGGVGANVLTF.

In this sample, this clone turned up a few times. This chain connects TRBV4-2 to TRBJ1-6; D call uncertain. Trimming pared 0 bases from V and 3 bases from J, leaving 6 bases between. CDR1 and CDR2 (germline): LGHNA, YNFKEQ. CDR3 length equals 15 residues. DNA of the CDR3: TGTGCCAGCAGCCAAGAATCACTCTATAATTCACCCCTCCACTTT. Its translation: CASSQESLYNSPLHF.

This chain joins TRBV5-5 and TRBJ2-1; TRBD2 matches 8 bases. This CDR3 contains 18 residues. J gave up 3 bases and V 3 bases, and 14 bases lay outside the gene matches. Germline V lookup: CDR1 SGHKS, CDR2 YYEKEE (reference sequence). The chain's CDR3 is CASSSRGSGDRSYNEQFF. The CDR3 DNA reads as TGTGCCAGCAGCTCCAGGGGTAGCGGGGACCGGAGCTACAATGAGCAGTTCTTC.

CDR3 protein: CASSSSHLAGGYNEQFF. The CDR3 DNA is TGTGCCAGCAGTTCGAGCCATCTAGCGGGTGGATACAATGAGCAGTTCTTC. This chain links TRBV28 with TRBJ2-1; 8 bases agree with TRBD2. V lost 4 bases and J lost 4; bases outside the gene matches: 12. Per the germline V gene, CDR1 is MDHEN and CDR2 is SYDVKM. This CDR3 comprises 17 residues.

The chain couples TRBV4-1 to TRBJ2-3; TRBD2 aligns across 9 bases. The junction had 4 bases not matched to a gene; V was cut back by 4 bases and J by 2 bases. The CDR3 has 15 residues. Germline CDR1 reads MGHRA; CDR2 reads YSYEKL. This CDR3 is CASSLQRGDTDTQYF. The CDR3, as DNA: TGCGCCAGCAGCCTACAGCGGGGGGACACAGATACGCAGTATTTT.

This chain links TRBV7-2 with TRBJ2-3; D not resolved. Germline loops: CDR1 SGHTA, CDR2 FQGNSA. The CDR3 runs 12 residues. Trimming shortened V by 4 bases and J by 0 bases, and 2 bases separated the two germline ends. CDR3 residues: CASSSSTDTQYF. The DNA for the CDR3 is TGTGCCAGCAGCTCTAGCACAGATACGCAGTATTTT.